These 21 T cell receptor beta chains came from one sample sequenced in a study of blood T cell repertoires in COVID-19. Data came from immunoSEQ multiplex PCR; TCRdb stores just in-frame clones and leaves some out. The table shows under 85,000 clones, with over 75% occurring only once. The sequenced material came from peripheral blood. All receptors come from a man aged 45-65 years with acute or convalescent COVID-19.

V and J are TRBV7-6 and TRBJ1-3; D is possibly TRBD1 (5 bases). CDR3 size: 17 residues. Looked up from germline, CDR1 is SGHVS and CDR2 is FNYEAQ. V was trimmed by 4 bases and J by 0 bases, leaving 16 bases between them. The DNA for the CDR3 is TGTGCCAGCAGCTCCCAGTTGGGGGGTACCTCTGGAAACACCATATATTTT. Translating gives CASSSQLGGTSGNTIYF.

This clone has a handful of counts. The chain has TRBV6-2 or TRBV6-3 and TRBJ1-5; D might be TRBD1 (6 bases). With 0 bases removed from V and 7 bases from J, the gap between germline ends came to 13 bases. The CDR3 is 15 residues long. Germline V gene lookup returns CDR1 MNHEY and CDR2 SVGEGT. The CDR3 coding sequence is TGTGCCAGCAGTTACTCAGGCAGGGGTGGACAGCCCCAGCATTTT. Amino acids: CASSYSGRGGQPQHF.

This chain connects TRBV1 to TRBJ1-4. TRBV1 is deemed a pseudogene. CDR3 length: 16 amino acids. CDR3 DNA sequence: TGCACCAGCAGCCCCAGATCCCGGGTTTTTAATGAAAAACTGTTTTTT. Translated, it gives CTSSPRSRVFNEKLFF.

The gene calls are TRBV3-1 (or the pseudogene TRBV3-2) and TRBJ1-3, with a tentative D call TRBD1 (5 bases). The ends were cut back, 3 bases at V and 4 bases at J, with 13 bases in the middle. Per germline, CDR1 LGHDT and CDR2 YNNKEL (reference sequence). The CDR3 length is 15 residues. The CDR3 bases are TGTGCCAGCAGCCACCAACAGGTCTTGGGAAACACCATATATTTT. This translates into CASSHQQVLGNTIYF.

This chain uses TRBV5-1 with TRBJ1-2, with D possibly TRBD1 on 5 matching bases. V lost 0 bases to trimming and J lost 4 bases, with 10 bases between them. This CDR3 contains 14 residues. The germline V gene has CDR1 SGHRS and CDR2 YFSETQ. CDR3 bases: TGCGCCAGCAGCTTGGGGGCGGACACCTATGGCTACACCTTC. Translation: CASSLGADTYGYTF.

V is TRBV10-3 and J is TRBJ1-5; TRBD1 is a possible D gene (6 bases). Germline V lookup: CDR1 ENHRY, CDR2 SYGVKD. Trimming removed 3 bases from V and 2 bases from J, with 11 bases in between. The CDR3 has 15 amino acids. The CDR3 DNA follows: TGTGCCATCAGTGACGAAAGACAGGGCAATCAGCCCCAGCATTTT. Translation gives CAISDERQGNQPQHF.

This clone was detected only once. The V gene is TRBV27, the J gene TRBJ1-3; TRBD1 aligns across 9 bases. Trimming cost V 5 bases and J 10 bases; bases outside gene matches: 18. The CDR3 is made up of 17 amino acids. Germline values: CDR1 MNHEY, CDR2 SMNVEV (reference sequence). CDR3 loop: CASSPIGKDRGSFTIYF. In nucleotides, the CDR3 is TGTGCCAGCAGTCCGATTGGGAAGGACAGGGGATCATTTACCATATATTTT.

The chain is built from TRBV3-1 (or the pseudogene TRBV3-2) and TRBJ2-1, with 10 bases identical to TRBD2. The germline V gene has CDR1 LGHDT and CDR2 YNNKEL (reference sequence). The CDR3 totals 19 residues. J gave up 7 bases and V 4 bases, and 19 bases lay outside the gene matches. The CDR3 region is CASSPRPKTLAGVGNEQFF. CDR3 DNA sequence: TGTGCCAGCAGCCCCAGACCGAAAACCCTAGCGGGAGTGGGGAATGAGCAGTTCTTC.

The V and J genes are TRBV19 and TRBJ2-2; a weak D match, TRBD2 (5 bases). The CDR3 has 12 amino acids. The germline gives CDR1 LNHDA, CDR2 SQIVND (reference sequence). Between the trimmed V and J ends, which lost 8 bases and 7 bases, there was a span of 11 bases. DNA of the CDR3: TGTGCCAGTGTCCCCGGGGACGGGGAGCTGTTTTTT. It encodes CASVPGDGELFF.

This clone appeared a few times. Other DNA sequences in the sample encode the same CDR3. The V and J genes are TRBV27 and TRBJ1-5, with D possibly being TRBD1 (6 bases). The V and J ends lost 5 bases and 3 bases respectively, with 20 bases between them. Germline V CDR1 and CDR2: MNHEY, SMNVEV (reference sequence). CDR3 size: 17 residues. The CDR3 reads CASSPFGAGGVNQPQHF. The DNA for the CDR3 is TGTGCCAGCAGTCCCTTCGGGGCGGGGGGCGTCAATCAGCCCCAGCATTTT.

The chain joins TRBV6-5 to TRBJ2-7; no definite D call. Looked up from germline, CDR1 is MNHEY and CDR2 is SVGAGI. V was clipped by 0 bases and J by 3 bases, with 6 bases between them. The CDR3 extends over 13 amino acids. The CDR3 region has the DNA TGTGCCAGCAGTTACTCAAGCATCTACGAGCAGTACTTC. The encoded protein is CASSYSSIYEQYF.

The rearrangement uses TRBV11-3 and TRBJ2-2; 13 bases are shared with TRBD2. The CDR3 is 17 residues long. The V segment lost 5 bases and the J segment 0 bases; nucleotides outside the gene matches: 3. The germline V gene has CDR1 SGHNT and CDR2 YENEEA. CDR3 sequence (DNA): TGTGCCAGCAGCGGGGGGACTAGCGGGACGAACACCGGGGAGCTGTTTTTT. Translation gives CASSGGTSGTNTGELFF.

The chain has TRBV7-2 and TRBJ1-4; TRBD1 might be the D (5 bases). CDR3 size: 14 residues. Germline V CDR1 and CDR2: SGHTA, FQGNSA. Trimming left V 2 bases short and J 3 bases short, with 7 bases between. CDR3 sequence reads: CASSLRGANEKLFF. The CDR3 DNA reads TGTGCCAGCAGCTTACGGGGGGCTAATGAAAAACTGTTTTTT. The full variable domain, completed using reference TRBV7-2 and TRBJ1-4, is GAGVSQSPSNKVTEKGKDVELRCDPISGHTALYWYRQSLGQGLEFLIYFQGNSAPDKSGLPSDRFSAERTGGSVSTLTIQRTQQEDSAVYLCASSLRGANEKLFFGSGTQLSVL.

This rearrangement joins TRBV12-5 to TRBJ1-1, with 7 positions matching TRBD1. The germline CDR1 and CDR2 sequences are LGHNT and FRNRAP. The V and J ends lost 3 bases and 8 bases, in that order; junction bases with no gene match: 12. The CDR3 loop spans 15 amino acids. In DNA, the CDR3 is TGTGCTAGTGGTTTCCTCGACAGGGTTAATTCCGAAGCTTTCTTT. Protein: CASGFLDRVNSEAFF. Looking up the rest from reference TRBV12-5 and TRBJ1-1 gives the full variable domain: DARVTQTPRHKVTEMGQEVTMRCQPILGHNTVFWYRQTMMQGLELLAYFRNRAPLDDSGMPKDRFSAEMPDATLATLKIQPSEPRDSAVYFCASGFLDRVNSEAFFGQGTRLTVV.

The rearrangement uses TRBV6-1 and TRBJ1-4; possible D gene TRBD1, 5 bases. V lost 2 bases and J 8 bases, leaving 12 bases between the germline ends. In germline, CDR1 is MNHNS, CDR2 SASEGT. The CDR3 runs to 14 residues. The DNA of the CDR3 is TGTGCCAGCAGTGAACCAGGGCTCGGAGAAAAACTGTTTTTT. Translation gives CASSEPGLGEKLFF.

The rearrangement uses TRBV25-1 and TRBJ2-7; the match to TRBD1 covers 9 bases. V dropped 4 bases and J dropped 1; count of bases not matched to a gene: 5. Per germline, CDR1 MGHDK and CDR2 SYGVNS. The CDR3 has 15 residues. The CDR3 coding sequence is TGTGCCAGCAGTGTCCGGGACAGGGTTTCCTACGAGCAGTACTTC. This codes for CASSVRDRVSYEQYF.

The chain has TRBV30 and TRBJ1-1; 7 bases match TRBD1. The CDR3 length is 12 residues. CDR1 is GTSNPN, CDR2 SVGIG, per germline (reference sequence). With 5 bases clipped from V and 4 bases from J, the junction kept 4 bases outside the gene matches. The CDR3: CAWGDSLTEAFF. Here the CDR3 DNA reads TGTGCCTGGGGGGACAGCCTCACTGAAGCTTTCTTT.

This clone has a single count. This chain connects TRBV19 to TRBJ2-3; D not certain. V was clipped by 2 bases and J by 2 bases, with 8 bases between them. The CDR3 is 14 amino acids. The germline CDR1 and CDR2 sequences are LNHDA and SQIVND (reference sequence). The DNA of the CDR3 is TGTGCCAGTAGTATAACTCACCTCACAGATACGCAGTATTTT. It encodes CASSITHLTDTQYF. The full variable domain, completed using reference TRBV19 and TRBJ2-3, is DGGITQSPKYLFRKEGQNVTLSCEQNLNHDAMYWYRQDPGQGLRLIYYSQIVNDFQKGDIAEGYSVSREKKESFPLTVTSAQKNPTAFYLCASSITHLTDTQYFGPGTRLTVL.

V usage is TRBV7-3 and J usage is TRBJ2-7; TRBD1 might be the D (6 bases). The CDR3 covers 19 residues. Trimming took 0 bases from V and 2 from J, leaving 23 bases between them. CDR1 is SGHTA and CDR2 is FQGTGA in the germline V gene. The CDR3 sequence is CASSLTNSPGTPVTYEQYF. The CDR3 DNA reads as TGTGCCAGCAGCTTAACTAACTCTCCCGGGACACCGGTGACCTACGAGCAGTACTTC.

This chain's CDR3 is CASSVHTGKNNEQFF. The CDR3, as DNA: TGTGCCAGCAGCGTACATACAGGGAAGAATAATGAGCAGTTCTTC. The V gene is TRBV9, the J gene TRBJ2-1, with a possible D match to TRBD1 (6 bases). This CDR3 has 15 residues. The V gene lost 1 base and the J gene lost 7 bases, with 15 bases spanning the gap. Germline V CDR1 and CDR2: SGDLS, YYNGEE.

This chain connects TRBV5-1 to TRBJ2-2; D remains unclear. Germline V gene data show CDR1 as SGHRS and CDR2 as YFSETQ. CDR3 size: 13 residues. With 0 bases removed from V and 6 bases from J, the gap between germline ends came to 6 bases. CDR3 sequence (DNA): TGCGCCAGCAGCTTGGATCTTCCCGGGGAGCTGTTTTTT. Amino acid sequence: CASSLDLPGELFF.